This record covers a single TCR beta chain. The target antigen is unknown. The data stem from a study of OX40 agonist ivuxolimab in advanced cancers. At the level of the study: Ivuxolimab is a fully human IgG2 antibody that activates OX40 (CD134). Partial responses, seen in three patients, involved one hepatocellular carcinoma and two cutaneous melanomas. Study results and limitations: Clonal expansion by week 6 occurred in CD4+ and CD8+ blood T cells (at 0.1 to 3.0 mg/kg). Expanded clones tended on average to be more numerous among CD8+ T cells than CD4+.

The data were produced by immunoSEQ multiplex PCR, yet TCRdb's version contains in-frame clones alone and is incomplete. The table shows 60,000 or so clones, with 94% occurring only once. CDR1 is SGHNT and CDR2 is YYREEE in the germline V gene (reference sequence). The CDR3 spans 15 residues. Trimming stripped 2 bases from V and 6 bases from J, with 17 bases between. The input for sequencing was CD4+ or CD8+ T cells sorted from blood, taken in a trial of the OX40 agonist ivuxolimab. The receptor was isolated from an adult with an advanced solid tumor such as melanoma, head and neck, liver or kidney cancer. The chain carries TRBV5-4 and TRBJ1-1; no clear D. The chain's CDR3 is CASSLSPSGTAEAFF. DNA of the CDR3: TGTGCCAGCAGCTTATCGCCTAGCGGTACAGCTGAAGCTTTCTTT.